This section outlines one T cell receptor (beta chain) sequence together with its context. The germline V gene has CDR1 GTSNPN and CDR2 SVGIG (reference sequence). The CDR3 consists of 12 residues. V gave up 4 bases and J gave up 7 bases, with 13 bases separating them. Only in-frame clones appear in the TCRdb table, and some are missing; sequencing was by immunoSEQ multiplex PCR. This sample has 260,000 or so clones, with over 75% found just once. This sample is drawn from a study of control samples from healthy donors and cancer patients. The chain recombines TRBV30 with TRBJ1-1; tentative D call: TRBD1 (5 bases). The sample comprised PBMCs. The sequence was obtained from a woman aged 60-75 years with lung cancer. Here the CDR3 DNA reads TGTGCCTGGAATGGGGGATTCGGTGAAGCTTTCTTT. It encodes CAWNGGFGEAFF.